The 4 T cell receptor beta chains presented below share a single source sample, sequenced in a study of CD8 T cells in ankylosing spondylitis. Study results and caveats: Blood of patients with ankylosing spondylitis appeared to be characterized by a TCR beta motif of about 8 highly homologous variants.

No cognate antigen is known for these TCRs. MiXCR, run by TCRdb on the 5' RACE reads, gives a single entry per CDR3 protein. This sample carries fewer than 650,000 distinct CDR3 sequences, more than 9.5% of them seen once, and the ten largest clones take approximately 6.3%. The sequencing input was blood, either unsorted or a sorted T cell fraction (not recorded which). The receptors stem from a male donor with ankylosing spondylitis.

This chain joins TRBV20-1 and TRBJ1-5; 10 bases align to TRBD1. Losses at the gene ends were 0 bases for V and 0 bases for J; bases not matched to a gene: 11. CDR3 length: 19 residues. Per the germline V gene, CDR1 is DFQATT and CDR2 is SNEGSKA (reference sequence). The CDR3 nucleotides are TGCAGTGCTAGAGAGTTACGAAGGGACAGGGGTTATAGCAATCAGCCCCAGCATTTT. Translating gives CSARELRRDRGYSNQPQHF.

A few counts support this clonotype. J is TRBJ2-2 and V is TRBV27, with 8 bases identical to TRBD2. V trimming: 5 bases; J trimming: 5 bases; junction bases outside the gene matches: 16. CDR1 is MNHEY, CDR2 SMNVEV, per germline (reference sequence). The CDR3 runs 18 residues. CDR3 protein: CASSPRGGSVTGTGELFF. The CDR3, as DNA: TGTGCCAGCAGTCCCCGGGGGGGGTCCGTGACGGGAACCGGGGAGCTGTTTTTT.

The chain joins TRBV6-1 to TRBJ1-1; D may be TRBD1 (6 bases). V gave up 4 bases and J gave up 6 bases, with 18 bases separating them. The CDR3 loop spans 15 amino acids. Germline CDR1 MNHNS, CDR2 SASEGT. CDR3 nucleotides: TGTGCCAGCAGTGCGCCCGGGGGGGGCAACGCTGAAGCTTTCTTT. Translated, it gives CASSAPGGGNAEAFF.

This clonotype turned up a few times. CDR3 in amino acids: CASSSPTYPYEQYF. The CDR3 bases are TGTGCCAGCAGCTCCCCTACCTATCCCTACGAGCAGTACTTC. This chain links TRBV7-9 with TRBJ2-7; D remains unclear. The CDR3 sequence is 14 residues long. The germline V gene encodes CDR1 SEHNR and CDR2 FQNEAQ (reference sequence). V dropped 4 bases and J dropped 2 bases, with 12 bases sitting between them.